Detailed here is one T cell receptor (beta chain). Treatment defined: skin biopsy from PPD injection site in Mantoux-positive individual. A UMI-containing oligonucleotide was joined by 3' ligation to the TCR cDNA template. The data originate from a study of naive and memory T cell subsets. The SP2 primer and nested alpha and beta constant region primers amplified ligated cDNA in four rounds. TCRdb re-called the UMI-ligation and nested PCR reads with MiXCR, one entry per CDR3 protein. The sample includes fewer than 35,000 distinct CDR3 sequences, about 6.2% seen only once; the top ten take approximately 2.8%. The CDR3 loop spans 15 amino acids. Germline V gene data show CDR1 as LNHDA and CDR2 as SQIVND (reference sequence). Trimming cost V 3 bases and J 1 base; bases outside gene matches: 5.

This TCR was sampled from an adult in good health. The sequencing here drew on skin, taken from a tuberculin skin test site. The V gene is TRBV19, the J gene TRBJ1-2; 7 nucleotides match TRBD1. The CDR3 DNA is TGTGCCAGTAGTATGGTACCAGGGGGTAACTATGGCTACACCTTC. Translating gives CASSMVPGGNYGYTF.